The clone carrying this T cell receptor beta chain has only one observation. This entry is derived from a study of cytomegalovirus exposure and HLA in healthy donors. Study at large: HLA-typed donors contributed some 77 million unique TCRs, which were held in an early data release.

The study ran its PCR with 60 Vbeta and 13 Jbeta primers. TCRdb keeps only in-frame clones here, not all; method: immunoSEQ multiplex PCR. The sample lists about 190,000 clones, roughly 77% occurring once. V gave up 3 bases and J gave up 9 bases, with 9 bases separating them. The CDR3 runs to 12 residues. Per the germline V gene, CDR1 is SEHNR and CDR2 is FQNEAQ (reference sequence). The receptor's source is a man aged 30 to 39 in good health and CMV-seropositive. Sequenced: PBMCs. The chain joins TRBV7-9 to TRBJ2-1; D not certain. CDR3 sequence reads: CASSFRLSEQFF. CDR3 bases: TGTGCCAGCAGCTTCAGACTTAGTGAGCAGTTCTTC.